A selection of T cell receptor beta chains follows, all from one sample in a study of shared clonotypes between healthy human individuals. The repertoire was sequenced with immunoSEQ multiplex PCR; TCRdb's copy has only in-frame clones and lacks some. This table has about 95,000 clones, roughly two thirds appearing once. The specimen sequenced was memory CD8+ T cells sorted from blood. The origin of the receptors is a man aged 25 to 40 in good health. Each CDR3 is given with its conserved first and last residue. D genes are given only for firm matches. Size tells how often a clone was seen (once, few, many) or the class of an expanded clone, and some rows leave it out.

d_gene	abundance	v_gene	len	j_gene	CDR3nt	CDR3aa
TRBD1	.	TRBV6-5	15	TRBJ2-1	TGTGCCAGCAGTTACCCCGCCGACAGGGGCAATGAGCAGTTCTTC	CASSYPADRGNEQFF
.	few	TRBV5-1	15	TRBJ1-3	TGCGCCAGCAGGAAAAACCTGGGCTCTGGAAACACCATATATTTT	CASRKNLGSGNTIYF
.	many	TRBV27	15	TRBJ2-1	TGTGCCACCCAAGGAGGACTGGATGGGTACAATGAGCAGTTCTTC	CATQGGLDGYNEQFF
TRBD1	.	TRBV7-9	16	TRBJ2-3	TGTGCCAGCAGCCTCCGGGACAGGGGTTTTTCAGATACGCAGTATTTT	CASSLRDRGFSDTQYF
.	.	TRBV19	15	TRBJ1-5	TGTGCCAGTAGAACAGGACGTTATAGCAATCAGCCCCAGCATTTT	CASRTGRYSNQPQHF
.	.	TRBV15	14	TRBJ2-1	TGTGCCACCAGCACCAGGGACTCCTACAATGAGCAGTTCTTC	CATSTRDSYNEQFF
.	.	TRBV6-6	14	TRBJ2-7	TGTGCCAGCAGTTACCAGAGGTTCCTCTGCGAGCAGTACTTC	CASSYQRFLCEQYF
TRBD1	.	TRBV6-4	14	TRBJ2-1	TGTGCCAGCAGTGATGGGACAGACGGTCGTGAGCAGTTCTTC	CASSDGTDGREQFF
.	.	TRBV11-2	12	TRBJ2-2	TGTGCCAGCTTACGGGTCCCCGGGGAGCTGTTTTTT	CASLRVPGELFF
TRBD2	.	TRBV14	16	TRBJ2-7	TGTGCCAGCAGCCCATGGGAGGGGCTTTCTCAATACGAGCAGTACTTC	CASSPWEGLSQYEQYF
.	.	TRBV2	12	TRBJ2-1	TGTGCCAGCAGTGATACTTATCCAGGGCAGTTCTTC	CASSDTYPGQFF
.	.	TRBV2	15	TRBJ2-1	TGTGCCAGCAGTGCTCCAGCGGCCAACTACAATGAGCAGTTCTTC	CASSAPAANYNEQFF
.	.	TRBV4-1	15	TRBJ1-1	TGCGCCAGCAGCGGGTTAGGACAGTTGAACACTGAAGCTTTCTTT	CASSGLGQLNTEAFF
TRBD1	.	TRBV7-8	16	TRBJ1-2	TGTGCCAGCAGCCCAAGGGGACAGGGGGCTGTCTATGGCTACACCTTC	CASSPRGQGAVYGYTF
TRBD2	.	TRBV5-1	15	TRBJ2-2	TGCGCCAGCAGCTTGTTTGACAGCGGGGCCGGGGAGCTGTTTTTT	CASSLFDSGAGELFF
.	.	TRBV7-9	15	TRBJ2-1	TGTGCCAGCAGCCCAAGCGAAATCTCGGGGAATGAGCAGTTCTTC	CASSPSEISGNEQFF